These 19 T cell receptor beta chains were sequenced from one sample in a study of PD-1 blockade in classical Hodgkin lymphoma. Clones were sequenced by immunoSEQ multiplex PCR, and TCRdb holds only the in-frame ones, with some missing. The profile shows more than 15,000 clones, about 90% of them singletons. The time point denotes: newly diagnosed, previously untreated cHL patient sample. From thawed PBMCs, CD4+ T cells were purified using magnetic negative selection. Sequencing was performed on CD4+ T cells from blood. The receptors derive from a human donor with classical Hodgkin lymphoma.

CDR3: CASSSTGALSGANVLTF. For the CDR3, the DNA is TGTGCCAGCAGTTCTACAGGGGCCCTCTCTGGGGCCAACGTCCTGACTTTC. The V and J genes are TRBV27 and TRBJ2-6; 7 bases are a match to TRBD1. This CDR3 is built from 17 residues. Germline assignment: CDR1 MNHEY and CDR2 SMNVEV (reference sequence). With V trimmed by 4 bases and J by 0 bases, 6 bases remained unmatched.

The chain is built from TRBV27 and TRBJ1-5, with D hard to call. V was trimmed by 4 bases and J by 5 bases, leaving 6 bases between them. Germline V gene sequence: CDR1 MNHEY, CDR2 SMNVEV (reference sequence). This CDR3 region has 12 residues. CDR3 nucleotide sequence: TGTGCCAGCAGTTCCCGGGATCAGCCCCAGCATTTT. The encoded protein is CASSSRDQPQHF.

The CDR3 protein is CAIQSALGLAGTQYF. For the CDR3, the DNA is TGTGCCATCCAGAGTGCTTTAGGGCTGGCGGGGACCCAGTACTTC. The V call is TRBV10-3, the J call TRBJ2-5, with D perhaps TRBD2 (5 bases). Germline CDR1 ENHRY, CDR2 SYGVKD. Between the trimmed V and J ends, which lost 8 bases and 7 bases, there was a span of 23 bases. This CDR3 comprises 15 residues.

The chain's CDR3 is CASSPGLAGGELFF. The CDR3 DNA sequence: TGTGCCAGCAGCCCCGGACTAGCGGGCGGGGAGCTGTTTTTT. The chain combines TRBV7-2 with TRBJ2-2; 11 nucleotides line up with TRBD2. The length of the CDR3 is 14 residues. Germline V lookup: CDR1 SGHTA, CDR2 FQGNSA. V dropped 5 bases and J dropped 7; count of bases not matched to a gene: 3.

V usage is TRBV11-2 and J usage is TRBJ2-3; TRBD2 matches at 8 bases. The CDR3 is 15 residues long. With V trimmed by 4 bases and J by 6 bases, 9 bases remained unmatched. Germline assignment: CDR1 SGHAT and CDR2 FQNNGV. CDR3 loop: CASSWNSGNGDTQYF. CDR3 coding DNA: TGTGCCAGCAGCTGGAATAGCGGGAACGGTGATACGCAGTATTTT.

The V gene is TRBV11-2, the J gene TRBJ2-1; D is perhaps TRBD1 (6 bases). This CDR3 is built from 19 residues. Germline CDR1 is SGHAT and CDR2 is FQNNGV. Trimming removed 5 bases from V and 2 bases from J, with 25 bases in between. The CDR3 region is CASSLPSRVPGDTYNEQFF. DNA for the CDR3: TGTGCCAGCAGCCTCCCGAGCAGGGTACCCGGGGACACCTACAATGAGCAGTTCTTC.

The chain has TRBV2 and TRBJ1-5; 9 bases are shared with TRBD1. V trimming: 5 bases; J trimming: 0 bases; junction bases outside the gene matches: 5. Germline assignment: CDR1 SNHLY and CDR2 FYNNEI. This CDR3 has 16 amino acids. The CDR3 protein is CASSMDRGSSNQPQHF. CDR3 nucleotide sequence: TGTGCCAGCAGTATGGACAGGGGATCTAGCAATCAGCCCCAGCATTTT.

The J gene is TRBJ1-5, the V gene TRBV27, with TRBD1 as a possible D gene (6 bases). The CDR3 has 15 residues. Per germline, CDR1 MNHEY and CDR2 SMNVEV (reference sequence). V was pared by 8 bases and J by 2 bases, with 16 bases between. CDR3 sequence reads: CASLPTGFGNQPQHF. The CDR3 nucleotides read TGTGCCAGCCTCCCTACAGGGTTTGGCAATCAGCCCCAGCATTTT.

The V call is TRBV7-6, the J call TRBJ1-5, with no clear D. This CDR3 is 12 amino acids long. Germline CDR1 is SGHVS and CDR2 is FNYEAQ. Trimming took 4 bases from V and 5 from J, leaving 6 bases between them. The CDR3 loop reads CASSSPYQPQHF. CDR3 coding DNA: TGTGCCAGCAGCTCGCCTTATCAGCCCCAGCATTTT.

V and J are TRBV19 and TRBJ1-6; TRBD1 aligns across 9 bases. Looked up from germline, CDR1 is LNHDA and CDR2 is SQIVND (reference sequence). The CDR3 totals 14 residues. The V segment lost 11 bases and the J segment 12 bases; nucleotides outside the gene matches: 14. The CDR3 region has the DNA TGTGCCTGTGCCTCATCGACAGGGGGTTTACCCCTCCACTTT. Residues: CACASSTGGLPLHF.

The chain is built from TRBV5-4 and TRBJ2-3, with TRBD2 matching over 7 bases. Trimming removed 4 bases from V and 0 bases from J; junction bases left unmatched: 8. This CDR3 has 16 amino acids. In germline, CDR1 is SGHNT, CDR2 YYREEE (reference sequence). The CDR3 is CASSPGGGTSTDTQYF. The CDR3 bases are TGTGCCAGCAGCCCAGGCGGGGGAACTAGCACAGATACGCAGTATTTT.

The gene calls are TRBV7-6 and TRBJ1-3; 8 nucleotides line up with TRBD1. The CDR3 has 15 residues. The junction had 3 bases not matched to a gene; V was cut back by 1 base and J by 4 bases. Germline V lookup: CDR1 SGHVS, CDR2 FNYEAQ. The CDR3 is CASSLGDRGGNTIYF. For the CDR3, the DNA is TGTGCCAGCAGCTTAGGTGACAGGGGAGGAAACACCATATATTTT.

V gene TRBV6-6 combines with J gene TRBJ2-7, with TRBD2 matching over 12 bases. The CDR3 loop spans 15 amino acids. Germline-derived CDR1 and CDR2 are MNHNY and SVGAGI (reference sequence). V lost 5 bases, J lost 2 bases, and 4 bases stayed unmatched. CDR3 bases: TGTGCCAGCAGTCAAAGGACTAGCGGGACCTACGAGCAGTACTTC. This codes for CASSQRTSGTYEQYF.

The rearrangement joins TRBV30 to TRBJ1-1; a possible D gene is TRBD1 (6 bases). V was cut by 4 bases and J by 1 base, with 10 bases left in between. Germline-derived CDR1 and CDR2 are GTSNPN and SVGIG (reference sequence). CDR3 size: 13 residues. Here the CDR3 reads CAWITRGNTEAFF. The CDR3 DNA follows: TGTGCCTGGATTACCAGGGGGAACACTGAAGCTTTCTTT.

This chain uses TRBV6-5 with TRBJ2-7; TRBD1 might be the D (7 bases). The CDR3 runs to 13 residues. Germline V gives CDR1 MNHEY, CDR2 SVGAGI. Trimming left V 3 bases short and J 7 bases short, with 13 bases between. The CDR3: CASSYDRAGEQYF. The CDR3 nucleotides read TGTGCCAGCAGTTATGACAGGGCGGGAGAGCAGTACTTC.

The chain has TRBV9 and TRBJ2-7; D is uncertain. This CDR3 region has 14 residues. The V gene lost 4 bases and the J gene lost 3 bases, with 14 bases spanning the gap. Germline CDR1 SGDLS, CDR2 YYNGEE. The CDR3 here is CASSPTYMSYEQYF. The CDR3 nucleotides read TGTGCCAGCAGCCCCACCTACATGAGCTACGAGCAGTACTTC.

This clone came up once. This chain links TRBV10-3 with TRBJ2-1, with TRBD2 as a possible D gene (6 bases). Germline V gene sequence: CDR1 ENHRY, CDR2 SYGVKD. The CDR3 consists of 14 residues. Trimming stripped 5 bases from V and 4 bases from J, with 12 bases between. The CDR3: CAISPGLSYNEQFF. In nucleotides, the CDR3 is TGTGCCATCAGTCCGGGACTCTCATACAATGAGCAGTTCTTC.

The V gene is TRBV13, the J gene TRBJ2-2; 15 positions agree with TRBD2. CDR1 is PRHDT and CDR2 is FYEKMQ in the germline V gene (reference sequence). This CDR3 has 17 amino acids. Losses at the gene ends were 2 bases for V and 5 bases for J; bases not matched to a gene: 3. Here the CDR3 reads CASSLRGTSGRTGELFF. The CDR3 bases are TGTGCCAGCAGCTTACGGGGGACTAGCGGGAGGACCGGGGAGCTGTTTTTT.

The chain joins TRBV18 to TRBJ1-5; D unresolved. Trimming pared 3 bases from V and 2 bases from J, leaving 14 bases between. The CDR3 covers 16 residues. Germline V gene lookup returns CDR1 KGHSH and CDR2 LQKENI. The CDR3 coding sequence is TGTGCCAGCTCACCCCAGGAGGTGTTCGGCAATCAGCCCCAGCATTTT. Encoded protein: CASSPQEVFGNQPQHF. The full variable domain, completed using reference TRBV18 and TRBJ1-5, is NAGVMQNPRHLVRRRGQEARLRCSPMKGHSHVYWYRQLPEEGLKFMVYLQKENIIDESGMPKERFSAEFPKEGPSILRIQQVVRGDSAAYFCASSPQEVFGNQPQHFGDGTRLSIL.